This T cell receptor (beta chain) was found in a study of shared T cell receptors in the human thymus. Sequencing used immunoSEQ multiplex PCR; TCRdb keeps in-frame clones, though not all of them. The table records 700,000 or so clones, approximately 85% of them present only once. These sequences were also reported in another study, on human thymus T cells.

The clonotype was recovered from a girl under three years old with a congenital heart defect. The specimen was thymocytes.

CDR3 sequence: CASSEPTGEENTIYF. CDR3 nucleotide sequence: TGTGCCAGCAGTGAACCGACAGGGGAGGAAAACACCATATATTTT. The genes are TRBV6-1 and TRBJ1-3; 8 positions agree with TRBD1. Losses at the gene ends were 2 bases for V and 6 bases for J; bases not matched to a gene: 6. CDR1 and CDR2 from the germline V gene are MNHNS and SASEGT. There are 15 residues in the CDR3.